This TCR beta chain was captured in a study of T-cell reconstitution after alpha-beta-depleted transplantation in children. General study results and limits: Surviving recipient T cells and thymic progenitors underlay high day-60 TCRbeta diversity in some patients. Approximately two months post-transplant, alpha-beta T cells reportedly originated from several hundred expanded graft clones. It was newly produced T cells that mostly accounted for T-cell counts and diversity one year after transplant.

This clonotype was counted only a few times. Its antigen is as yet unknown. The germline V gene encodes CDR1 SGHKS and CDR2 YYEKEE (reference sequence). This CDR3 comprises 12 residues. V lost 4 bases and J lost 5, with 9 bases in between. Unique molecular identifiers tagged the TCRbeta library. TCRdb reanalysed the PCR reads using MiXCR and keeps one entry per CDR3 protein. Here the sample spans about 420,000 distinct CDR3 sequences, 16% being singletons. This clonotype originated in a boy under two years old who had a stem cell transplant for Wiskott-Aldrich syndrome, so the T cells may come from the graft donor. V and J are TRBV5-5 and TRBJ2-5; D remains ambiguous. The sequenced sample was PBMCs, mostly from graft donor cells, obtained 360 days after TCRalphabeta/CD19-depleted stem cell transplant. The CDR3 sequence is CASSGLWETQYF. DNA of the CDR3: TGTGCCAGCAGCGGCTTGTGGGAGACCCAGTACTTC.